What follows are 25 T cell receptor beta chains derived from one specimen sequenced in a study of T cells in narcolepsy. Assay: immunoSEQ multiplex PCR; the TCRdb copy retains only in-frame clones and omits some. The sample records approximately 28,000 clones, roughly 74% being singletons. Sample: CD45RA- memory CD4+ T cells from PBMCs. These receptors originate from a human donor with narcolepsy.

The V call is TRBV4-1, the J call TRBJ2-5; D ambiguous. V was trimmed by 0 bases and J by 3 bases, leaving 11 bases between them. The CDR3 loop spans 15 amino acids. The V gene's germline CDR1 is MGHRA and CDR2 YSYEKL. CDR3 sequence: CASSQEVRAEETQYF. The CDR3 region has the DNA TGCGCCAGCAGCCAAGAGGTGCGCGCAGAAGAGACCCAGTACTTC.

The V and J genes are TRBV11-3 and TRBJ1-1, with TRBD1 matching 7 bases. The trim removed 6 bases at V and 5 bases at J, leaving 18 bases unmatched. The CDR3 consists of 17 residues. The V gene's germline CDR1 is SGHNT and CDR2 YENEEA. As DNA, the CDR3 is TGTGCCAGCAGATTCCACCCGGGACAGCCATCTGATACTGAAGCTTTCTTT. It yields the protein CASRFHPGQPSDTEAFF.

The chain's CDR3 is CAWSVRSGGDTQYF. The CDR3 nucleotides read TGTGCCTGGAGTGTACGGTCGGGGGGAGATACGCAGTATTTT. The chain uses TRBV30 and TRBJ2-3; 7 bases map to TRBD2. Trimming at V came to 0 bases and at J to 5 bases, leaving 5 bases not matched to a gene. The CDR3 totals 14 residues. CDR1 and CDR2 from the germline V gene are GTSNPN and SVGIG (reference sequence).

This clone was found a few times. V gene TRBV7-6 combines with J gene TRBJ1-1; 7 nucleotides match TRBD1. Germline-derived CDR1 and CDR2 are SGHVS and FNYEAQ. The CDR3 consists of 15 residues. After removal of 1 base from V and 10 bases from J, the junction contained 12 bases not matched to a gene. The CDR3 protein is CASSLDDRVAFGAFF. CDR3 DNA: TGTGCCAGCAGCTTAGATGACAGGGTAGCTTTTGGAGCTTTCTTT. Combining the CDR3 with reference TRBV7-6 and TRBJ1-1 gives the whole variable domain GAGVSQSPRYKVTKRGQDVALRCDPISGHVSLYWYRQALGQGPEFLTYFNYEAQQDKSGLPNDRFSAERPEGSISTLTIQRTEQRDSAMYRCASSLDDRVAFGAFFGQGTRLTVV.

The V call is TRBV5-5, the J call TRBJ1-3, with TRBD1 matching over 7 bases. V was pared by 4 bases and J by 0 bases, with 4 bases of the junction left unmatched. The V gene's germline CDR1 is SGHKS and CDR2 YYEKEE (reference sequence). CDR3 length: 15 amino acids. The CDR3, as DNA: TGTGCCAGCAGCCGGGACAGCGGCTCTGGAAACACCATATATTTT. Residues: CASSRDSGSGNTIYF.

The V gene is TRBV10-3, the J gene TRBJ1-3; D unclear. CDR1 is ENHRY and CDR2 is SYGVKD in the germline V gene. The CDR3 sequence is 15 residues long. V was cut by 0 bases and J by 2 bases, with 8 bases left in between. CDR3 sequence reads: CAISESRQAGNTIYF. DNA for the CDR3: TGTGCCATCAGTGAGTCCCGGCAGGCTGGAAACACCATATATTTT.

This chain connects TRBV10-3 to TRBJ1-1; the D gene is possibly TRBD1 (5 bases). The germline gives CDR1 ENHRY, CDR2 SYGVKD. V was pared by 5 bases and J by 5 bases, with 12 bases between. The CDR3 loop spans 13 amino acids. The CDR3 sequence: CAISSVGGTEAFF. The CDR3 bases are TGTGCCATCAGTTCAGTGGGGGGGACTGAAGCTTTCTTT.

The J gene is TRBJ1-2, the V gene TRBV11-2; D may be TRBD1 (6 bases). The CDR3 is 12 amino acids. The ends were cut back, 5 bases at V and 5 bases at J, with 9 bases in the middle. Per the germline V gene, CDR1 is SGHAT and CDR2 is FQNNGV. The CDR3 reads CASSLGGYGYTF. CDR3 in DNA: TGTGCCAGCAGCCTAGGGGGGTATGGCTACACCTTC.

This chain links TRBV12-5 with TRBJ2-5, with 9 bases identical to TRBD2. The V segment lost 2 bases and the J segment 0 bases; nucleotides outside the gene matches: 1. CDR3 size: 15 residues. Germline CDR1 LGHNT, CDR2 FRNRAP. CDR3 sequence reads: CASGLTSGYQETQYF. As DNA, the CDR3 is TGTGCTAGTGGTTTGACTAGCGGGTACCAAGAGACCCAGTACTTC. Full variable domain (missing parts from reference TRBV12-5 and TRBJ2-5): DARVTQTPRHKVTEMGQEVTMRCQPILGHNTVFWYRQTMMQGLELLAYFRNRAPLDDSGMPKDRFSAEMPDATLATLKIQPSEPRDSAVYFCASGLTSGYQETQYFGPGTRLLVL.

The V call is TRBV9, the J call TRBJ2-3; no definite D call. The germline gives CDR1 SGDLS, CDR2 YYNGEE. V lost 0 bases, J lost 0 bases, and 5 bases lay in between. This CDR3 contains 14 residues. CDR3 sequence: CASSVVGSTDTQYF. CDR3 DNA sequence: TGTGCCAGCAGCGTAGTGGGGAGCACAGATACGCAGTATTTT.

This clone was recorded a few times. In DNA form, the CDR3 reads TGTGCCAGCAGAAAGAACACAGGACTGGGGCACTACGAGCAGTACTTC. It encodes CASRKNTGLGHYEQYF. This rearrangement joins TRBV2 to TRBJ2-7, with D tentatively TRBD1 or TRBD2 (5 bases each). The V end was cut by 6 bases, the J end by 3 bases, with 21 bases between. The germline V gene encodes CDR1 SNHLY and CDR2 FYNNEI. This CDR3 spans 16 amino acids. Combining the CDR3 with reference TRBV2 and TRBJ2-7 gives the whole variable domain EPEVTQTPSHQVTQMGQEVILRCVPISNHLYFYWYRQILGQKVEFLVSFYNNEISEKSEIFDDQFSVERPDGSNFTLKIRSTKLEDSAMYFCASRKNTGLGHYEQYFGPGTRLTVT.

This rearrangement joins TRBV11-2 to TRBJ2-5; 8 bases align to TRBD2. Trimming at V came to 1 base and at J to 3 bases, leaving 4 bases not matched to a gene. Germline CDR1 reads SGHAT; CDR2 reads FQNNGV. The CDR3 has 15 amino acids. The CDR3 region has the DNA TGTGCCAGCAGCTTAGTTGGCGGGGGGAAAGAGACCCAGTACTTC. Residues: CASSLVGGGKETQYF.

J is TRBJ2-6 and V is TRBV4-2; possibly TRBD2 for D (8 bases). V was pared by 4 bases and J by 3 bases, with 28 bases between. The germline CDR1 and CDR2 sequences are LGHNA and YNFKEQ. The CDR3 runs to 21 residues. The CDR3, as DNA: TGTGCCAGCAGCCCCCAGGGTCCCGGGACTAGACAGGGCTTTGGGGCCAACGTCCTGACTTTC. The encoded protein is CASSPQGPGTRQGFGANVLTF.

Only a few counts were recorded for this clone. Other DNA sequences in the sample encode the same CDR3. CDR3 sequence (DNA): TGTGCCAGCAGTGCGGGACCGTATAATTCACCCCTCCACTTT. Its translation is CASSAGPYNSPLHF. The rearrangement joins TRBV6-1 to TRBJ1-6; tentative D call: TRBD1 (5 bases). V gave up 4 bases and J gave up 4 bases, with 8 bases separating them. CDR3 size: 14 residues. Germline-derived CDR1 and CDR2 are MNHNS and SASEGT.

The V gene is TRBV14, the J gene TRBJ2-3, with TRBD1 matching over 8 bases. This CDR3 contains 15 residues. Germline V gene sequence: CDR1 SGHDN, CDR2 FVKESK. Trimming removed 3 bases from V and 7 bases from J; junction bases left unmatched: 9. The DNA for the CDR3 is TGTGCCAGCAGCCAGTATGGACAGGGACAACATACGCAGTATTTT. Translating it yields CASSQYGQGQHTQYF.

Here the CDR3 reads CASSPLMTGTRGTGELFF. CDR3 nucleotide sequence: TGTGCCAGCTCACCTTTGATGACCGGGACGCGGGGGACCGGGGAGCTGTTTTTT. This chain uses TRBV18 with TRBJ2-2, with TRBD2 identical over 7 bases. CDR3 length equals 18 residues. V trimming: 3 bases; J trimming: 5 bases; junction bases outside the gene matches: 15. Looked up from germline, CDR1 is KGHSH and CDR2 is LQKENI.

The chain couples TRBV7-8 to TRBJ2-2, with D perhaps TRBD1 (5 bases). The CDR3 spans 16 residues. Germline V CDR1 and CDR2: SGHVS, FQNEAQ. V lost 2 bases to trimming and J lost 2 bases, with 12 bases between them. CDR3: CASSLRTQLNTGELFF. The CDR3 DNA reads TGTGCCAGCAGCTTACGGACACAACTTAACACCGGGGAGCTGTTTTTT.

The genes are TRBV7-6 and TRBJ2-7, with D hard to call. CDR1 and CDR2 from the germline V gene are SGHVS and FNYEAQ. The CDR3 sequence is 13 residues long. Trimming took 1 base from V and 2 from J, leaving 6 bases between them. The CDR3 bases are TGTGCCAGCAGCTTAGATAGGCCCTACGAGCAGTACTTC. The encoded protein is CASSLDRPYEQYF. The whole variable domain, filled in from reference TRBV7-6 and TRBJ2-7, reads GAGVSQSPRYKVTKRGQDVALRCDPISGHVSLYWYRQALGQGPEFLTYFNYEAQQDKSGLPNDRFSAERPEGSISTLTIQRTEQRDSAMYRCASSLDRPYEQYFGPGTRLTVT.

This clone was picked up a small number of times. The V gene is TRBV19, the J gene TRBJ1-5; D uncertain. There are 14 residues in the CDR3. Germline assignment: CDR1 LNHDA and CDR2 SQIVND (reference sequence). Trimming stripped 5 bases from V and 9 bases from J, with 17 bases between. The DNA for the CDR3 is TGTGCCAGTAGTCAAGACACCACCGCGGGGCCCCAGCATTTT. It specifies CASSQDTTAGPQHF.

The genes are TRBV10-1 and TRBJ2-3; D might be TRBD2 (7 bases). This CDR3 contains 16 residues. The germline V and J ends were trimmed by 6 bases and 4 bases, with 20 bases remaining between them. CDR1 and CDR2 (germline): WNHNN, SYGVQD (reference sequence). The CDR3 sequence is CASSGGLNFRSDTQYF. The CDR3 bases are TGCGCCAGCAGCGGGGGGCTAAATTTCAGGTCAGATACGCAGTATTTT.

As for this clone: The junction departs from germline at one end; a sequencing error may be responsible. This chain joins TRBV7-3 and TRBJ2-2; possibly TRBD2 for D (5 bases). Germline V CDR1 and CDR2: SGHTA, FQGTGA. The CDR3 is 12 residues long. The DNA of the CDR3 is TGTGCCAGCAGCTTACAACACCGGGGAGCTGTTTTT. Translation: CASSLQHRGAVF.

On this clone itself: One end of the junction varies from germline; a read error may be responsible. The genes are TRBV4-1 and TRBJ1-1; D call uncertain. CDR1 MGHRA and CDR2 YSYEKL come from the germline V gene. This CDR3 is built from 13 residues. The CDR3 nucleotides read TGTGCCAGCAGCCAAGGAGGGCTGCCTGAAGCTTTCTTT. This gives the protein CASSQGGLPEAFF.

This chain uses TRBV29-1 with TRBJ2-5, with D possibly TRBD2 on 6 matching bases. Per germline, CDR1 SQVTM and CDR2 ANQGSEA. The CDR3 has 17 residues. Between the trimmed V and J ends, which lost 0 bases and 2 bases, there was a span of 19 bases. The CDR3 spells CSVEDRREWRAQETQYF. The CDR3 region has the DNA TGCAGCGTTGAAGACCGGCGGGAATGGAGGGCGCAAGAGACCCAGTACTTC.

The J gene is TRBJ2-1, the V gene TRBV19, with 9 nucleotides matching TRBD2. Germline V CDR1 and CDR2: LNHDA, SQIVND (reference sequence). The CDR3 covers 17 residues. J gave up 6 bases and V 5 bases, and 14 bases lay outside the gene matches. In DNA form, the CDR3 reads TGTGCCAGTAGTCTCAAAAGCCAGCGGGGGGTGGCCAATGAGCAGTTCTTC. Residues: CASSLKSQRGVANEQFF.

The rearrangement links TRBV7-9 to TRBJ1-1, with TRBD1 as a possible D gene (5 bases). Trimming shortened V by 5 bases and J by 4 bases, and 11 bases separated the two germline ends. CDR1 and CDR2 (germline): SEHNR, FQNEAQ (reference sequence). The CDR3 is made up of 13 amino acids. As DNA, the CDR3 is TGTGCCAGCAGCACACACGGGGGCACTGAAGCTTTCTTT. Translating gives CASSTHGGTEAFF.